The entry that follows covers one T cell receptor beta chain sequence. Its antigen target is currently unknown. The sample holds no much larger clone one base away, and base qualities are not on file. TCRbeta CDR3 regions were amplified from genomic DNA by means of the immunoSEQ Assay, a bias-controlled multiplex PCR. Under the source paper's analysis protocol: Nucleated cell counts per sample were estimated from amplification of reference gene primers within the assay. To quantify the absolute abundance of each unique TCRbeta CDR3 rearrangement, sequence reads were collapsed and filtered. For each sample, productive Simpson clonality was calculated as the square root of Simpson's diversity index over productive rearrangements. Imported from immuneACCESS, the table was reduced by TCRdb to in-frame sequences with V and J called. These copies leave out some clones; in studies compared against another copy, an unresolved V gene accounts for under half, and the cause of the remainder is not known. V and J calls and clone size are given by that table; D and trimming were obtained from the DNA. The sample contains some 150,000 clones, approximately 84% of them found a single time. Together, the top ten hold approximately 1.1% of the sample.

The data are from a study of blood T cell repertoires in COVID-19 (dated by TCRdb to 2018 to 2021). Broadly, across the study: The collaborator samples originated in the United States, Italy and Spain and spanned the acute and convalescent phases of COVID-19. The prospective study material was composed of cDNA or gDNA derived from T cells, B-cell-depleted T cells, or PBMCs. Deeply sampled blood TCRbeta repertoires from subjects exposed to, actively infected with, or recovered from COVID-19 were included in the dataset. The repertoires were made available in a free public database intended to serve as a resource for research on the immune response to SARS-CoV-2. The samples were drawn from two sources: the first 160 participants of the ongoing ImmuneRACE study, and 950 to 1,500 subjects contributed by 6 global collaborators. The sample metadata nearly always contained a de-identified subject ID, COVID-19 status, age in years and sex. Where HLA class I and class II types were available, the types were taken from metadata supplied by the sample provider, not from assay-based typing.

The collaborating institutions used their own protocols to collect whole blood in K2EDTA tubes. Collaborator samples were shipped for TCRbeta analysis as frozen whole blood, isolated PBMCs, or DNA extracted from either sample type. Based on the germline V gene, the CDR1 and CDR2 sequences are KGHSH and LQKENI. The CDR3 runs 14 residues from the cysteine to the phenylalanine. CDR3 DNA is the only sequence kept; it has 42 bases, read in frame from the first base. The germline V end is reduced by 4 bases and the J end by 2 bases; junction bases left unmatched: 4. Beyond this particular receptor, the publication reports: How much clinical and demographic metadata was included differed by source and by participant, and the metadata was provided uncurated.

The TCR originated in a man aged 40-50 years with acute or convalescent COVID-19. Recombination connected TRBV18 to TRBJ1-2; the junction holds 7 bases that match TRBD1. The sample comprised peripheral blood. The DNA is as follows: TGTGCCAGCTCACTATCGACAGGGAACTATGGCTACACCTTC. The translation is CASSLSTGNYGYTF.